These 29 T cell receptor beta chains came from one sample sequenced in a study of T cell responses to AZD1222 COVID-19 vaccine (dated by TCRdb to about 2021). This specimen's time point label, per the study, means: baseline before first vaccination. The library was prepared using the immunoSEQ multiplex PCR assay. TCRdb re-hosts the immuneACCESS table, in-frame sequences only. Its copies lack some clones; in the studies checked, an unresolved V gene accounts for under half of them, and the cause for the rest is not known. The table for this sample lists around 110,000 clones; 88% of them were counted only once. The top ten constitute 8% to 10% of the sample. Here the sequenced sample was peripheral blood, taken on day 0 of AZD1222 vaccination. Every receptor here comes from an adult in good health.

The J gene is TRBJ1-2, the V gene TRBV4-3; 10 bases are shared with TRBD1. The CDR3 sequence is 15 residues long. V gave up 4 bases and J gave up 5 bases; unmatched junction bases: 7. Germline CDR1 LGHNA, CDR2 YSLEER. This CDR3 is CASSRDGTGDYGYTF. The CDR3 DNA reads TGCGCCAGCAGCCGAGACGGGACAGGGGATTATGGCTACACCTTC.

This chain joins TRBV29-1 and TRBJ1-1; D remains unclear. CDR3 length: 11 amino acids. V lost 5 bases and J 6 bases, leaving 10 bases between the germline ends. Germline loops: CDR1 SQVTM, CDR2 ANQGSEA. The CDR3 here is CSVMTGAEAFF. CDR3 bases: TGCAGCGTTATGACTGGCGCTGAAGCTTTCTTT.

The V call is TRBV7-6, the J call TRBJ1-4, with D perhaps TRBD1 (6 bases). Trimming stripped 3 bases from V and 3 bases from J, with 11 bases between. The CDR3 contains 15 residues. From germline, CDR1 is SGHVS and CDR2 FNYEAQ. The CDR3 sequence: CASSLLTGPNEKLFF. The CDR3 nucleotides are TGTGCCAGCAGCTTGCTGACAGGTCCTAATGAAAAACTGTTTTTT.

V is TRBV27 and J is TRBJ1-2; D is possibly TRBD1 (6 bases). The CDR3 sequence is 14 residues long. V dropped 5 bases and J dropped 8 bases, with 18 bases sitting between them. The germline V gene encodes CDR1 MNHEY and CDR2 SMNVEV (reference sequence). The CDR3 DNA sequence: TGTGCCAGCAGTCCGAACCCGGGACATTGGGGCTACACCTTC. This sequence encodes CASSPNPGHWGYTF.

The V call is TRBV10-3, the J call TRBJ2-7; D might be TRBD1 (5 bases). The ends were cut back, 6 bases at V and 3 bases at J, with 9 bases in the middle. This CDR3 spans 12 amino acids. From germline, CDR1 is ENHRY and CDR2 SYGVKD. CDR3 region: CAISVDSYEQYF. CDR3 nucleotides: TGTGCCATCAGCGTTGACAGCTACGAGCAGTACTTC.

This chain joins TRBV3-1 (or the pseudogene TRBV3-2) and TRBJ1-4; D is uncertain. Germline CDR1 reads LGHDT; CDR2 reads YNNKEL (reference sequence). V was clipped by 0 bases and J by 2 bases, with 10 bases between them. The CDR3 totals 16 residues. Here the CDR3 reads CASSQDLRPTNEKLFF. The CDR3, as DNA: TGTGCCAGCAGCCAAGATTTACGGCCGACTAATGAAAAACTGTTTTTT.

This rearrangement joins TRBV11-2 to TRBJ1-2; D remains ambiguous. The V gene lost 0 bases and the J gene lost 5 bases, with 13 bases spanning the gap. In germline, CDR1 is SGHAT, CDR2 FQNNGV. The CDR3 covers 15 residues. The CDR3 nucleotides are TGTGCCAGCAGCTTAGAAAGCGGGGATTTATATGGCTACACCTTC. It translates to CASSLESGDLYGYTF. The entire variable domain, with the rest obtained from reference TRBV11-2 and TRBJ1-2, is as follows: EAGVAQSPRYKIIEKRQSVAFWCNPISGHATLYWYQQILGQGPKLLIQFQNNGVVDDSQLPKDRFSAERLKGVDSTLKIQPAKLEDSAVYLCASSLESGDLYGYTFGSGTRLTVV.

This sequence joins TRBV6-5 and TRBJ1-1; TRBD1 matches 12 bases. V lost 4 bases to trimming and J lost 3 bases; unmatched junction nucleotides: 6. In germline, CDR1 is MNHEY, CDR2 SVGAGI. This CDR3 has 16 residues. The CDR3: CASSSGTGGPYTEAFF. The CDR3 bases are TGTGCCAGCAGTTCAGGGACAGGGGGCCCATACACTGAAGCTTTCTTT.

The chain couples TRBV18 to TRBJ1-5; D is ambiguous. The CDR3 is 14 residues long. Germline V gene sequence: CDR1 KGHSH, CDR2 LQKENI. V lost 2 bases and J lost 5, with 10 bases in between. This chain's CDR3 is CASSPTYTDQPQHF. In DNA form, the CDR3 reads TGTGCCAGCTCACCAACATATACTGATCAGCCCCAGCATTTT.

The rearrangement links TRBV18 to TRBJ2-3; 9 bases are a match to TRBD1. The germline V gene encodes CDR1 KGHSH and CDR2 LQKENI. This CDR3 region has 15 residues. V lost 6 bases, J lost 4 bases, and 8 bases stayed unmatched. The DNA for the CDR3 is TGTGCCAGCTCGTATGGACAGGGGTCGGCAGATACGCAGTATTTT. Amino acid sequence: CASSYGQGSADTQYF.

This rearrangement joins TRBV20-1 to TRBJ2-5; D call uncertain. With 5 bases removed from V and 2 bases from J, the gap between germline ends came to 3 bases. This CDR3 has 10 amino acids. The germline gives CDR1 DFQATT, CDR2 SNEGSKA (reference sequence). The CDR3 sequence is CSAYQETQYF. CDR3 coding DNA: TGCAGTGCTTATCAAGAGACCCAGTACTTC.

This chain links TRBV28 with TRBJ1-2; D perhaps matches TRBD1 (6 bases). The CDR3 is 13 residues long. CDR1 and CDR2 from the germline V gene are MDHEN and SYDVKM. Trimming pared 3 bases from V and 3 bases from J, leaving 8 bases between. CDR3 nucleotide sequence: TGTGCCAGCAGTTTGGGGGGGCACTATGGCTACACCTTC. The encoded protein is CASSLGGHYGYTF.

The chain is built from TRBV6-4 and TRBJ1-2, with D maybe TRBD1 (5 bases). CDR3 length: 16 amino acids. Trimming shortened V by 5 bases and J by 6 bases, and 22 bases separated the two germline ends. CDR1 is MRHNA, CDR2 SNTAGT, per germline. CDR3 in amino acids: CASSRQFRSEVNGYTF. DNA for the CDR3: TGTGCCAGCAGTAGACAGTTCCGCAGTGAAGTAAATGGCTACACCTTC.

The chain couples TRBV21-1 to TRBJ1-1. TRBV21-1 is a pseudogene locus. There are 17 residues in the CDR3. The CDR3 loop is CASALPAVGERNTEAFF. The CDR3 DNA is TGTGCCAGCGCCCTCCCGGCGGTGGGTGAGAGGAACACTGAAGCTTTCTTT.

As DNA, the CDR3 is TGTGCCTGGAGTCCTCTAGACAGGGATAATCAGCCCCAGCATTTT. Protein: CAWSPLDRDNQPQHF. This chain joins TRBV30 and TRBJ1-5; 7 bases match TRBD1. Germline V gene lookup returns CDR1 GTSNPN and CDR2 SVGIG (reference sequence). This CDR3 comprises 15 residues. Losses at the gene ends were 2 bases for V and 4 bases for J; bases not matched to a gene: 8.

In its sample, this clone was seen once. The rearrangement joins TRBV7-2 to TRBJ1-2; weak D call: TRBD1 (5 bases). V shed 0 bases and J shed 0 bases, with 11 bases lying between them. Germline CDR1 is SGHTA and CDR2 is FQGNSA. This CDR3 comprises 16 residues. The CDR3 DNA reads TGTGCCAGCAGCTTAGCAATTACAGGATCTAACTATGGCTACACCTTC. It encodes CASSLAITGSNYGYTF.

The chain is built from TRBV7-6 and TRBJ1-5; 12 bases match TRBD1. V lost 1 base, J lost 10 bases, and 5 bases stayed unmatched. The CDR3 contains 15 residues. Germline-derived CDR1 and CDR2 are SGHVS and FNYEAQ. DNA of the CDR3: TGTGCCAGCAGCTTAGGGGACAGGGGGCCAATACCCCAGCATTTT. Its translation is CASSLGDRGPIPQHF.

CDR3 in DNA: TGTGCCAGCACCCCCAGTGGACGGTCGAATTCACCCCTCCACTTT. Translating gives CASTPSGRSNSPLHF. The J gene is TRBJ1-6, the V gene TRBV6-5, with no clear D. This CDR3 comprises 15 residues. Per germline, CDR1 MNHEY and CDR2 SVGAGI. V gave up 7 bases and J gave up 7 bases, with 17 bases separating them.

This clone was recorded once. The V and J genes are TRBV10-3 and TRBJ2-3, with 11 bases identical to TRBD2. Per germline, CDR1 ENHRY and CDR2 SYGVKD. The V gene end was trimmed by 6 bases and the J gene end by 4 bases; junction bases not matched to a gene: 6. There are 15 residues in the CDR3. The CDR3 DNA sequence: TGTGCCATCAGATTAGCGGGAGGGTCCCCAGATACGCAGTATTTT. This encodes CAIRLAGGSPDTQYF.

V gene TRBV4-1 combines with J gene TRBJ2-3; 8 bases line up with TRBD1. The CDR3 is 16 amino acids. Per the germline V gene, CDR1 is MGHRA and CDR2 is YSYEKL. Trimming took 3 bases from V and 0 from J; bases not matched to a gene: 5. CDR3: CASSQTGATSTDTQYF. In DNA, the CDR3 is TGCGCCAGCAGCCAGACAGGGGCAACTAGCACAGATACGCAGTATTTT.

This clone has just a few counts. The chain couples TRBV19 to TRBJ2-7; 9 bases match TRBD1. Unmatched junction bases numbered 5, after V lost 9 bases and J lost 5 bases. Germline V lookup: CDR1 LNHDA, CDR2 SQIVND (reference sequence). The length of the CDR3 is 12 residues. In DNA form, the CDR3 reads TGTGCCAGCGGGGACAGGGTAAACGAGCAGTACTTC. This sequence encodes CASGDRVNEQYF.

The chain recombines TRBV30 with TRBJ1-2, with D perhaps matching TRBD1 (5 bases). V was clipped by 4 bases and J by 4 bases, with 10 bases between them. This CDR3 comprises 12 residues. From germline, CDR1 is GTSNPN and CDR2 SVGIG (reference sequence). CDR3 nucleotides: TGTGCCTGGACCGGGACGGTCTATGGCTACACCTTC. The encoded protein is CAWTGTVYGYTF.

V gene TRBV5-1 combines with J gene TRBJ1-1; D might be TRBD1 (5 bases). The V end was cut by 7 bases, the J end by 1 base, with 14 bases between. The CDR3 consists of 14 residues. Germline CDR1 SGHRS, CDR2 YFSETQ. CDR3 in DNA: TGCGCCAGCGGCACAGCGGGACCGAACACTGAAGCTTTCTTT. This codes for CASGTAGPNTEAFF.

This rearrangement joins TRBV7-3 to TRBJ2-5; D is ambiguous. V shed 2 bases and J shed 2 bases, with 6 bases lying between them. The CDR3 totals 13 residues. CDR1 and CDR2 (germline): SGHTA, FQGTGA. The CDR3 sequence is CASSLQQQETQYF. The CDR3 DNA follows: TGTGCCAGCAGCTTACAGCAGCAAGAGACCCAGTACTTC.

V usage is TRBV11-3 and J usage is TRBJ2-7; possibly TRBD1 or TRBD2 for D (6 bases each). Germline V lookup: CDR1 SGHNT, CDR2 YENEEA. V was cut by 8 bases and J by 8 bases, with 16 bases left in between. CDR3 length: 12 residues. The CDR3 protein is CASGAGGGKQYF. CDR3 nucleotides: TGTGCCAGCGGGGCCGGGGGCGGAAAGCAGTACTTC.

V gene TRBV4-3 combines with J gene TRBJ1-2; D is uncertain. Trimming took off 0 bases at V and 5 bases at J, with 10 bases between the two ends. The CDR3 sequence is 14 residues long. Germline V gene sequence: CDR1 LGHNA, CDR2 YSLEER. The chain's CDR3 is CASSQDRSGYGYTF. CDR3 DNA: TGCGCCAGCAGCCAAGATCGTAGTGGGTATGGCTACACCTTC.

The chain joins TRBV5-1 to TRBJ1-4; D is perhaps TRBD1 (5 bases). Germline V gene data show CDR1 as SGHRS and CDR2 as YFSETQ. This CDR3 has 15 amino acids. The V and J ends lost 0 bases and 3 bases respectively, with 9 bases between them. For the CDR3, the DNA is TGCGCCAGCAGCTTGGGTGGGGGTCCTAATGAAAAACTGTTTTTT. Translated, it gives CASSLGGGPNEKLFF.

This clone was seen just once. The rearrangement links TRBV3-1 (or the pseudogene TRBV3-2) to TRBJ1-1; 7 bases line up with TRBD1. The CDR3 consists of 13 residues. J lost 4 bases, V lost 8 bases, and 7 bases had no gene match. Germline CDR1 and CDR2: LGHDT and YNNKEL (reference sequence). CDR3 in amino acids: CASEGARSTEAFF. The CDR3 DNA reads as TGTGCCAGCGAGGGGGCGCGTAGCACTGAAGCTTTCTTT.

The gene calls are TRBV5-4 and TRBJ1-2, with 10 bases fitting TRBD1. The ends lost 4 bases at V and 6 bases at J; junction bases unmatched: 6. Germline loops: CDR1 SGHNT, CDR2 YYREEE (reference sequence). CDR3 length equals 14 residues. The CDR3 coding sequence is TGTGCCAGCAGCGTCTGGACAGGGGGGAATGGCTACACCTTC. It translates to CASSVWTGGNGYTF.